This TCR beta chain was found in a study of tumor and adjacent non-tumor tissue in lung cancer. As for the study in general: On average, productive TCRbeta reads reached about 4.17 million per sample.

The library came from three nested PCR rounds adapted from ARM-PCR protocols. TCRdb re-called the multiplex PCR reads with MiXCR, one entry per CDR3 protein. This table has about 67,000 distinct CDR3 sequences, 75% to 85% appearing once. Points on this clonotype: What it recognizes is unknown. Mismatch with germline at one junction end may stem from a read error.

Findings of the study overall: Higher tumor TCR diversity was associated with shorter survival.

This sample's RNA came from whole unsorted tissue. This non-tumor lung sample came from over 3 cm beyond the tumor edge. Chemotherapy-naive patients with new lung cancer underwent thoracic surgery in China, August–late 2014. The sample taken for sequencing was distant non-tumor lung tissue. This sequence was found in a man in his sixties with non-small cell lung cancer.

CDR3 protein: CSSSLSASTDTQYF. CDR3 sequence (DNA): TGCTCCAGCAGCTTGTCAGCGAGCACAGATACGCAGTATTTT. The rearrangement uses TRBV5-1 and TRBJ2-3; D call uncertain. Germline CDR1 SGHRS, CDR2 YFSETQ. This CDR3 has 14 residues.